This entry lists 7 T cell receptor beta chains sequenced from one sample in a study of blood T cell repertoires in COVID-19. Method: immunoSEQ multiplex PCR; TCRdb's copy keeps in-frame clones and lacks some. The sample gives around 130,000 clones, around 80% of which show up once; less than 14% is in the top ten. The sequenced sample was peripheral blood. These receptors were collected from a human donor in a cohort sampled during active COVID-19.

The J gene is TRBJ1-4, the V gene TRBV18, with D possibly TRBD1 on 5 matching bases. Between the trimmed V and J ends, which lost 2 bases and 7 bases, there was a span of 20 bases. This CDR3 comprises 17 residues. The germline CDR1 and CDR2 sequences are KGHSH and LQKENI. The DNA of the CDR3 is TGTGCCAGCTCACCAACCTCAGTCCAGGGTTCGGGTGAAAAACTGTTTTTT. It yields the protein CASSPTSVQGSGEKLFF.

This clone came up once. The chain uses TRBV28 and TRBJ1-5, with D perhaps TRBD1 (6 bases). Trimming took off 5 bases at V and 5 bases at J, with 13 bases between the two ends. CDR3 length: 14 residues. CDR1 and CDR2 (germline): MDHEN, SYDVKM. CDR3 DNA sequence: TGTGCCAGCAGTCTCCTACAGGGAGATCAGCCCCAGCATTTT. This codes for CASSLLQGDQPQHF.

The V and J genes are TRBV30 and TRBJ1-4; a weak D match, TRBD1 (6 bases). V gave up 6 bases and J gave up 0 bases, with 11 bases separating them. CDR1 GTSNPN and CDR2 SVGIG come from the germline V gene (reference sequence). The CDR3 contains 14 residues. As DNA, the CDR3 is TGTGCCTGCTTTGACAGGACAACTAATGAAAAACTGTTTTTT. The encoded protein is CACFDRTTNEKLFF.

CDR3 sequence (DNA): TGTGCCAGCAGTTTTAGCTCAGGGATTCCCTACGAGCAGTACTTC. Translated: CASSFSSGIPYEQYF. The chain is built from TRBV6-5 and TRBJ2-7, with D possibly matching TRBD1 (5 bases). The length of the CDR3 is 15 residues. Germline V CDR1 and CDR2: MNHEY, SVGAGI. The V end lost 4 bases, the J end lost 2 bases, and 15 bases lay between the germline ends.

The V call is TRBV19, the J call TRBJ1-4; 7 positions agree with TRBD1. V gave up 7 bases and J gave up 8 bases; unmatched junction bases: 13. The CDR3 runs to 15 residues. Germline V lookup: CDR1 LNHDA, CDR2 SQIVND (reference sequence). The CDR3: CASKLDRAPGEKLFF. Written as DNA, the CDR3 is TGTGCCAGTAAGCTCGACAGGGCACCCGGGGAAAAACTGTTTTTT.

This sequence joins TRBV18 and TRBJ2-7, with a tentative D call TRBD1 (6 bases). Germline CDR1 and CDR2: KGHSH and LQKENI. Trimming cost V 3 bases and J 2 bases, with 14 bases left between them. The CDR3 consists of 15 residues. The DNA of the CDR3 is TGTGCCAGCTCACCCCGGGACACCAACGCCTACGAGCAGTACTTC. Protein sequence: CASSPRDTNAYEQYF.

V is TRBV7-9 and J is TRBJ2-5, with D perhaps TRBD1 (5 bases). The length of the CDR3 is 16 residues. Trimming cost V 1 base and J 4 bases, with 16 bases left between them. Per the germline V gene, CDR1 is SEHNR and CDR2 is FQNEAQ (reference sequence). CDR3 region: CASSLGRAPDGETQYF. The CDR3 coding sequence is TGTGCCAGCAGCTTAGGCAGGGCACCGGATGGAGAGACCCAGTACTTC.